What follows are 17 T cell receptor beta chains derived from one specimen sequenced in a study of T cell clonotyping in hematopoietic cell transplantation. Sequencing was performed with immunoSEQ multiplex PCR; in TCRdb, only in-frame clones are kept and a portion is missing. The sample records about 29,000 clones, 80% to 95% being singletons. The specimen comprised PBMCs, sampled 100 days after allogeneic stem cell transplant. These receptors came from a female patient between 50 and 60 years old who had an allogeneic stem cell transplant from a related donor, so the T cells may come from the graft donor. Some clones in this sample may be carry-over from other donors' samples.

The V gene is TRBV6-6, the J gene TRBJ2-3; 7 nucleotides line up with TRBD1. CDR1 is MNHNY and CDR2 is SVGAGI in the germline V gene (reference sequence). Unmatched junction bases numbered 8, after V lost 6 bases and J lost 2 bases. The CDR3 consists of 15 residues. CDR3 nucleotide sequence: TGTGCCAGCAGAGGGGCTACAGGGGCCACAGATACGCAGTATTTT. It codes for CASRGATGATDTQYF.

The chain employs TRBV7-2 and TRBJ1-1, with D possibly being TRBD1 (6 bases). V was cut by 7 bases and J by 6 bases, with 18 bases left in between. The CDR3 totals 14 residues. CDR1 SGHTA and CDR2 FQGNSA come from the germline V gene. The CDR3 sequence: CASIPFRGRPEAFF. In DNA form, the CDR3 reads TGTGCCAGCATCCCATTTCGGGGGCGACCTGAAGCTTTCTTT.

The V and J genes are TRBV2 and TRBJ2-7, with TRBD2 identical over 7 bases. This CDR3 comprises 14 residues. Germline CDR1 is SNHLY and CDR2 is FYNNEI. The trim removed 7 bases at V and 0 bases at J, leaving 6 bases unmatched. CDR3 in amino acids: CASTRLASSYEQYF. CDR3 in DNA: TGTGCCAGCACCCGACTAGCCAGCTCCTACGAGCAGTACTTC.

The rearrangement joins TRBV29-1 to TRBJ2-1; unclear D gene. V was cut by 1 base and J by 0 bases, with 7 bases left in between. Germline V gene sequence: CDR1 SQVTM, CDR2 ANQGSEA. The CDR3 contains 14 residues. The CDR3: CSVEGRGSYNEQFF. CDR3 nucleotides: TGCAGCGTTGAAGGCCGAGGCTCCTACAATGAGCAGTTCTTC.

The rearrangement uses TRBV5-8 and TRBJ2-3; 7 nucleotides align to TRBD2. In germline, CDR1 is SGHTS, CDR2 YDEGEE. This CDR3 has 16 residues. Trimming cost V 1 base and J 2 bases; bases outside gene matches: 7. As DNA, the CDR3 is TGTGCCAGCAGCTTGTGGGGGGGTGCGACCACAGATACGCAGTATTTT. The encoded protein is CASSLWGGATTDTQYF.

This clone appeared once. This sequence joins TRBV11-2 and TRBJ2-7; 8 bases align to TRBD2. This CDR3 comprises 18 residues. The V segment lost 4 bases and the J segment 3 bases; nucleotides outside the gene matches: 17. Germline CDR1 reads SGHAT; CDR2 reads FQNNGV. CDR3 loop: CASSYRGGASSTFYEQYF. CDR3 bases: TGTGCCAGCAGCTACCGGGGGGGCGCTTCTTCGACCTTCTACGAGCAGTACTTC.

The CDR3 bases are TGTGCCAGCAGCCCTGGGAGCAGGACCCATGGCTACACCTTC. Translated: CASSPGSRTHGYTF. The chain employs TRBV5-6 and TRBJ1-2; D ambiguous. The CDR3 is 14 residues long. Trimming stripped 4 bases from V and 6 bases from J, with 16 bases between. Per germline, CDR1 SGHDT and CDR2 YYEEEE.

The chain joins TRBV28 to TRBJ1-5; 7 positions agree with TRBD1. Germline loops: CDR1 MDHEN, CDR2 SYDVKM. This CDR3 region has 15 residues. V was pared by 2 bases and J by 5 bases, with 6 bases of the junction left unmatched. CDR3 loop: CASSLRGQGDQPQHF. CDR3 bases: TGTGCCAGCAGTTTACGGGGTCAGGGGGATCAGCCCCAGCATTTT. Drawing the rest from reference TRBV28 and TRBJ1-5, the complete variable domain is DVKVTQSSRYLVKRTGEKVFLECVQDMDHENMFWYRQDPGLGLRLIYFSYDVKMKEKGDIPEGYSVSREKKERFSLILESASTNQTSMYLCASSLRGQGDQPQHFGDGTRLSIL.

The V gene is TRBV20-1, the J gene TRBJ2-3; D possibly corresponds to TRBD2 (5 bases). Germline V lookup: CDR1 DFQATT, CDR2 SNEGSKA (reference sequence). The V end was cut by 7 bases, the J end by 6 bases, with 11 bases between. The CDR3 runs 11 residues. CDR3 DNA sequence: TGCAGTGGTCTGGAGGTGGATACGCAGTATTTT. This translates into CSGLEVDTQYF.

This rearrangement joins TRBV10-3 to TRBJ2-2; D perhaps matches TRBD2 (5 bases). V lost 6 bases to trimming and J lost 2 bases, with 13 bases between them. The CDR3 contains 15 residues. Germline values: CDR1 ENHRY, CDR2 SYGVKD. The CDR3 loop reads CAISWLATNTGELFF. CDR3 sequence (DNA): TGTGCCATCAGCTGGCTAGCAACCAACACCGGGGAGCTGTTTTTT.

The genes are TRBV27 and TRBJ1-4; D is uncertain. The V and J ends lost 1 base and 4 bases respectively, with 7 bases between them. Germline loops: CDR1 MNHEY, CDR2 SMNVEV (reference sequence). CDR3 length: 14 residues. The DNA of the CDR3 is TGTGCCAGCAGTTTATTAGGCAGTAATGAAAAACTGTTTTTT. This sequence encodes CASSLLGSNEKLFF.

The J gene is TRBJ2-7, the V gene TRBV29-1, with D possibly being TRBD1 or TRBD2 (6 bases each). The germline gives CDR1 SQVTM, CDR2 ANQGSEA. V was shortened by 2 bases and J by 3 bases, with 14 bases between the two germline ends. The CDR3 is made up of 14 amino acids. The CDR3 sequence is CSVELSGAYYEQYF. CDR3 in DNA: TGCAGCGTTGAATTGTCGGGGGCTTACTACGAGCAGTACTTC.

V is TRBV9 and J is TRBJ2-1, with 7 bases identical to TRBD1. The CDR3 is 13 amino acids. Looked up from germline, CDR1 is SGDLS and CDR2 is YYNGEE. The ends lost 4 bases at V and 6 bases at J; junction bases unmatched: 4. Here the CDR3 reads CASSLGTVNEQFF. The DNA of the CDR3 is TGTGCCAGCAGCCTGGGGACAGTCAATGAGCAGTTCTTC.

The gene calls are TRBV9 and TRBJ1-3; the D gene is possibly TRBD1 (5 bases). Trimming stripped 1 base from V and 0 bases from J, with 5 bases between. CDR3 size: 14 residues. Germline V gene lookup returns CDR1 SGDLS and CDR2 YYNGEE. The CDR3 here is CASSVQGSGNTIYF. The CDR3 DNA follows: TGTGCCAGCAGCGTACAGGGCTCTGGAAACACCATATATTTT.

This chain uses TRBV5-1 with TRBJ1-2; D is perhaps TRBD1 (6 bases). The germline V gene encodes CDR1 SGHRS and CDR2 YFSETQ. V was clipped by 1 base and J by 4 bases, with 14 bases between them. The CDR3 consists of 15 residues. The CDR3 is CASSLRQGRSYGYTF. The DNA of the CDR3 is TGCGCCAGCAGCTTGAGGCAGGGGCGAAGCTATGGCTACACCTTC.

The chain recombines TRBV4-2 with TRBJ2-1, with D unclear. CDR1 is LGHNA and CDR2 is YNFKEQ in the germline V gene. Trimming removed 1 base at V and 8 bases at J, with 6 bases between. This CDR3 contains 12 residues. The CDR3 DNA sequence: TGTGCCAGCAGCCAAGTCGTCGATGAGCAGTTCTTC. This translates into CASSQVVDEQFF.

The V call is TRBV15, the J call TRBJ2-7; the match to TRBD2 covers 13 bases. This CDR3 is built from 17 residues. J lost 6 bases, V lost 4 bases, and 12 bases had no gene match. CDR1 and CDR2 from the germline V gene are LNHNV and YYDKDF (reference sequence). CDR3 region: CATSTTGTSGVPLEQYF. The CDR3 DNA sequence: TGTGCCACCAGCACGACCGGGACTAGCGGGGTTCCCCTCGAGCAGTACTTC.